The 23 T cell receptor beta chains given below trace back to one sample, sequenced in a study of blood T cells in healthy people across ages. Using a J-beta primer mix together with a sample-barcoded 5' primer, a second PCR was run for roughly 7 to 12 cycles. TCRdb re-derived calls from the 5' RACE reads in MiXCR, one entry per CDR3 protein. The sample lists some 750,000 distinct CDR3 sequences, about 24% seen once, with 20% to 25% in the top ten. Sequencing was performed on blood. These receptors came from a man between 65 and 80 years old in good health.

This clonotype was detected a few times. V is TRBV12-3 or TRBV12-4 and J is TRBJ1-4; D not certain. The CDR3 sequence is 16 residues long. Trimming cost V 3 bases and J 7 bases, with 18 bases left between them. For the CDR3, the DNA is TGTGCCAGCAGTTTCGAGGCGGCGCGGCAGCGTGAAAAACTGTTTTTT. The encoded protein is CASSFEAARQREKLFF.

About this clonotype itself: One end of the junction fails to match germline, which may point to a read error. The chain combines TRBV5-1 with TRBJ1-4; a weak D match, TRBD1 (5 bases). The germline gives CDR1 SGHRS, CDR2 YFSETQ. This CDR3 has 14 residues. CDR3 DNA: TGCGCCAGCAGCCGGGACGGATCGAATGTAAAACTGTTTTTT. Protein: CASSRDGSNVKLFF.

The V gene is TRBV12-3 or TRBV12-4, the J gene TRBJ1-5; 7 bases are shared with TRBD1. V trimming: 1 base; J trimming: 2 bases; junction bases outside the gene matches: 5. This CDR3 comprises 16 residues. The DNA for the CDR3 is TGTGCCAGCAGTTTAGTAGGGGGCTTGGGCAATCAGCCCCAGCATTTT. It is translated as CASSLVGGLGNQPQHF.

The chain couples TRBV4-1 to TRBJ2-1; D perhaps matches TRBD1 (6 bases). This CDR3 contains 15 residues. Deletions cut 0 bases from V and 8 bases from J, with 14 bases between. Looked up from germline, CDR1 is MGHRA and CDR2 is YSYEKL. The CDR3 DNA follows: TGCGCCAGCAGCCAAGAGGGTTACAGGGTGGATGAGCAGTTCTTC. The encoded protein is CASSQEGYRVDEQFF.

The V gene is TRBV4-3, the J gene TRBJ2-7; TRBD1 matches at 8 bases. Germline V CDR1 and CDR2: LGHNA, YSLEER. The V and J ends lost 0 bases and 6 bases, in that order; junction bases with no gene match: 13. CDR3 length: 17 amino acids. The DNA for the CDR3 is TGCGCCAGCAGCCAAGATGGGACAGGATCCCCCCCTTGCGAGCAGTACGTC. It translates to CASSQDGTGSPPCEQYV.

As for this clonotype: This may be a read error, as it is one base from a much larger clone. The chain couples TRBV7-9 to TRBJ1-1; D not resolved. The V and J ends lost 0 bases and 7 bases respectively, with 12 bases between them. CDR1 is SEHNR and CDR2 is FQNEAQ in the germline V gene (reference sequence). The CDR3 consists of 14 residues. The CDR3 nucleotides read TGTGCCAGCAGCTTAGCGACGGAGGGCGGTGAAGCTTTCTTT. As protein: CASSLATEGGEAFF.

Only a few counts were recorded for this clonotype. This sequence joins TRBV7-9 and TRBJ1-4, with TRBD1 as a possible D gene (6 bases). Germline CDR1 is SEHNR and CDR2 is FQNEAQ (reference sequence). The CDR3 is made up of 16 amino acids. V lost 3 bases to trimming and J lost 3 bases, with 14 bases between them. The CDR3 here is CASSFPAGGPNEKLFF. The CDR3 DNA is TGTGCCAGCAGCTTTCCCGCGGGGGGGCCTAATGAAAAACTGTTTTTT.

The genes are TRBV6-5 and TRBJ2-1, with D tentatively TRBD2 (5 bases). The assigned J gene may be wrong: the sequence end matches TRBJ2-7 better. Germline values: CDR1 MNHEY, CDR2 SVGAGI. This CDR3 comprises 14 residues. The DNA for the CDR3 is TGTGCCAGCAGTCCCGGGATCTATCATTACGAGCAGTACTTC. This codes for CASSPGIYHYEQYF.

The chain has TRBV20-1 and TRBJ1-2; no firm D call. This CDR3 comprises 14 residues. In germline, CDR1 is DFQATT, CDR2 SNEGSKA (reference sequence). The V and J ends lost 1 base and 0 bases respectively, with 9 bases between them. Written as DNA, the CDR3 is TGCAGTGCTAGAGTAGGAGTAGCTAACTATGGCTACACCTTC. Protein product: CSARVGVANYGYTF.

The gene calls are TRBV2 and TRBJ2-7; D uncertain. Germline assignment: CDR1 SNHLY and CDR2 FYNNEI. V gave up 1 base and J gave up 1 base, with 11 bases separating them. The CDR3 runs to 15 residues. DNA of the CDR3: TGTGCCAGCAGTGAAGTTCGACTTCTTTCCTACGAGCAGTACTTC. Protein sequence: CASSEVRLLSYEQYF.

J is TRBJ2-7 and V is TRBV12-3 or TRBV12-4, with 9 positions matching TRBD1. The CDR3 contains 14 residues. V lost 3 bases, J lost 4 bases, and 4 bases stayed unmatched. Here the CDR3 reads CASSFGTGLYEQYF. In DNA form, the CDR3 reads TGTGCCAGCAGTTTCGGGACAGGGTTATACGAGCAGTACTTC.

This chain connects TRBV6-5 to TRBJ2-5; 7 nucleotides align to TRBD2. The assigned J gene may be wrong: the sequence end matches TRBJ2-1 better. Germline CDR1 is MNHEY and CDR2 is SVGAGI. CDR3 length equals 15 residues. The CDR3 coding sequence is TGTGCCAGCAGCCCCTGGACTAGTGTTTCCAATGAGCAGTTCTTC. This sequence encodes CASSPWTSVSNEQFF.

This chain links TRBV2 with TRBJ2-7; the match to TRBD2 covers 8 bases. The DNA end lines up better with TRBJ2-1; the J call may be wrong. CDR3 length equals 13 residues. CDR1 is SNHLY and CDR2 is FYNNEI in the germline V gene. The CDR3 sequence is CASSVGLAYEQFF. In DNA form, the CDR3 reads TGTGCCAGCAGTGTCGGACTAGCATATGAGCAGTTCTTC.

A note on this clonotype: The junction does not match germline at one end; this may be a read error. This sequence joins TRBV3-1 and TRBJ2-1, with 11 bases that match TRBD1. The CDR3 contains 15 residues. Germline-derived CDR1 and CDR2 are LGHDT and YNNKEL (reference sequence). For the CDR3, the DNA is TGTGCCAGCGGCCACGGACAGGGGGCTATAAATGAGCAGTTCTTC. This codes for CASGHGQGAINEQFF.

This clonotype was seen many times. The gene calls are TRBV30 and TRBJ1-1; D remains ambiguous. The CDR3 spans 13 residues. Looked up from germline, CDR1 is GTSNPN and CDR2 is SVGIG (reference sequence). Trimming shortened V by 1 base and J by 3 bases, and 9 bases separated the two germline ends. CDR3 protein: CAWSGAWDTEAFF. In DNA, the CDR3 is TGTGCCTGGAGTGGGGCGTGGGACACTGAAGCTTTCTTT.

This clonotype was observed a few times. The V gene is TRBV5-1, the J gene TRBJ1-2; D possibly corresponds to TRBD1 (5 bases). Between the trimmed V and J ends, which lost 0 bases and 7 bases, there was a span of 7 bases. The CDR3 sequence is 12 residues long. In germline, CDR1 is SGHRS, CDR2 YFSETQ. The CDR3 sequence is CASSLDQGGYTF. Written as DNA, the CDR3 is TGCGCCAGCAGCTTGGATCAGGGTGGCTACACCTTC.

This clonotype showed up many times. The gene calls are TRBV29-1 and TRBJ2-7; D is ambiguous. The CDR3 contains 13 residues. V lost 4 bases and J lost 6, with 16 bases in between. Germline loops: CDR1 SQVTM, CDR2 ANQGSEA. The CDR3 nucleotides read TGCAGCGTTGGTTGGCCAGTGGTGGGCGAGCAGTACTTC. Translating it yields CSVGWPVVGEQYF.

The V gene is TRBV6-1, the J gene TRBJ2-7; TRBD1 matches 8 bases. The germline V gene has CDR1 MNHNS and CDR2 SASEGT. Germline trimming cut 5 bases from V and 0 bases from J; bases unmatched to any gene: 6. CDR3 length: 15 residues. The CDR3 DNA is TGTGCCAGCAGTTGGGGACAGGATCTCTCCTACGAGCAGTACTTC. It codes for CASSWGQDLSYEQYF.

This clonotype has just a few counts. The rearrangement uses TRBV5-6 and TRBJ2-5, with TRBD2 matching over 14 bases. With 5 bases clipped from V and 4 bases from J, the junction kept 1 base outside the gene matches. Germline CDR1 is SGHDT and CDR2 is YYEEEE. The length of the CDR3 is 14 residues. The CDR3 sequence: CASRGLAGAETQYF. The CDR3 DNA reads as TGTGCCAGCAGGGGACTAGCGGGAGCAGAGACCCAGTACTTC.

The genes are TRBV20-1 and TRBJ1-5; D gene uncertain. This CDR3 spans 13 amino acids. Germline V lookup: CDR1 DFQATT, CDR2 SNEGSKA (reference sequence). The CDR3 region is CSSASISNQPQHF. As DNA, the CDR3 is TGCAGCAGTGCTAGTATCAGCAATCAGCCCCAGCATTTT.

J is TRBJ1-2 and V is TRBV29-1, with 9 nucleotides matching TRBD1. V shed 6 bases and J 6 bases; nucleotides not matched to a gene: 8. Germline V gene sequence: CDR1 SQVTM, CDR2 ANQGSEA. This CDR3 region has 13 residues. The CDR3 is CSVRVWTGDGYTF. The CDR3 DNA sequence: TGCAGCGTAAGAGTGTGGACAGGGGATGGCTACACCTTC.

The gene calls are TRBV7-8 and TRBJ1-4; TRBD1 matches at 8 bases. Germline CDR1 reads SGHVS; CDR2 reads FQNEAQ. The CDR3 covers 16 residues. With V trimmed by 5 bases and J by 8 bases, 13 bases remained unmatched. The CDR3 is CASSPVAGGLREKLFF. In DNA form, the CDR3 reads TGTGCCAGCAGCCCCGTGGCAGGGGGCTTAAGGGAAAAACTGTTTTTT.

The rearrangement links TRBV20-1 to TRBJ1-1; maybe TRBD1 (6 bases). This CDR3 spans 14 amino acids. CDR1 is DFQATT and CDR2 is SNEGSKA in the germline V gene (reference sequence). V lost 2 bases to trimming and J lost 3 bases, with 13 bases between them. The CDR3 bases are TGCAGTGCTAGAATCGGGGGGCCGGACACTGAAGCTTTCTTT. This gives the protein CSARIGGPDTEAFF.